This T cell receptor (beta chain) comes out of a study of post-analysis software for immune sequencing data. Study-wide results and caveats: Same-batch samples co-clustered strongly by F measure. There was significantly lower normalized Chao1 diversity in multiple sclerosis patients than in controls.

Unique molecular identifiers were carried by the TCR beta cDNA libraries. TCRdb re-analysed the PCR reads in MiXCR, keeping a single row per CDR3 protein. The data hold about 460,000 distinct CDR3 sequences, with under 55% observed a single time. Comments on this clonotype: What it binds is unknown.

This receptor was obtained from a girl aged 5-17 years with multiple sclerosis. The source material was blood.

CDR3 sequence: CASSFVQGEQYF. CDR3 in DNA: TGTGCCAGCAGCTTTGTACAAGGCGAGCAGTACTTC. The rearrangement joins TRBV7-2 to TRBJ2-7; D call uncertain. Looked up from germline, CDR1 is SGHTA and CDR2 is FQGNSA. V was clipped by 3 bases and J by 6 bases, with 9 bases between them. The CDR3 extends over 12 amino acids.